Presented here are 7 T cell receptor beta chains from one specimen sequenced in a study of regulatory T cells in long-lasting Graves disease. Time point indicated: newly diagnosed GD, antithyroid drugs for less than 3 months. With RNA extracted from PBMCs as input, the TCR library was made. Arm-PCR with iRepertoire HTBI primers amplified the CDR3 regions for these TCR beta libraries. TCRdb ran MiXCR on the multiplex PCR reads and lists one entry per CDR3 protein. The sample consists of over 350,000 distinct CDR3 sequences, 15% of them appearing once. Separately, the same data were catalogued under a study of T cells in Graves' hyperthyroidism and ophthalmopathy.

The material was peripheral blood mononuclear cells (PBMCs), obtained at new diagnosis, from a patient treated with antithyroid drugs. The receptors stem from a woman in her 40s with Graves disease.

This clonotype was recorded at least ten times. The chain recombines TRBV28 with TRBJ2-7; 12 bases fit TRBD2. Per the germline V gene, CDR1 is MDHEN and CDR2 is SYDVKM. V shed 3 bases, J shed 0 bases, and the junction held 9 bases outside the gene matches. The CDR3 is 18 amino acids. CDR3 sequence reads: CASSFPSSSGRASYEQYF. The DNA for the CDR3 is TGTGCCAGCAGTTTCCCGTCTTCTAGCGGGAGGGCCTCCTACGAGCAGTACTTC.

This clonotype was counted at least ten times. The V and J genes are TRBV11-3 and TRBJ2-1, with TRBD1 as a possible D gene (5 bases). CDR3 length equals 13 residues. Germline CDR1 is SGHNT and CDR2 is YENEEA. V was trimmed by 3 bases and J by 6 bases, leaving 9 bases between them. The CDR3 sequence is CASSLGPGNEQFF. The DNA of the CDR3 is TGTGCCAGCAGCTTGGGGCCGGGCAATGAGCAGTTCTTC. Variable domain in full (rest from reference TRBV11-3 and TRBJ2-1): EAGVVQSPRYKIIEKKQPVAFWCNPISGHNTLYWYLQNLGQGPELLIRYENEEAVDDSQLPKDRFSAERLKGVDSTLKIQPAELGDSAVYLCASSLGPGNEQFFGPGTRLTVL.

Details on this clonotype: A read error is the likely source, as a far larger clone sits one nucleotide away. The J gene is TRBJ2-7, the V gene TRBV30, with D perhaps matching TRBD2 (5 bases). This CDR3 comprises 13 residues. CDR1 and CDR2 (germline): GTSNPN, SVGIG (reference sequence). V shed 1 base and J shed 7 bases, with 14 bases lying between them. CDR3 coding DNA: TGTGCCTGGAGTGCGGGGATGTCCAATGAGCAGTACTTC. This sequence encodes CAWSAGMSNEQYF.

In its sample, this clonotype was seen a few times. The chain links TRBV7-9 to TRBJ2-1, with D unresolved. V was trimmed by 2 bases and J by 10 bases, leaving 3 bases between them. The germline gives CDR1 SEHNR, CDR2 FQNEAQ (reference sequence). CDR3 length equals 10 residues. CDR3 sequence: CASSLTEQFF. The CDR3 DNA reads TGTGCCAGCAGCTTAACAGAGCAGTTCTTC.

The chain employs TRBV10-3 and TRBJ2-3, with 13 bases aligning to TRBD2. The CDR3 has 14 residues. CDR1 is ENHRY and CDR2 is SYGVKD in the germline V gene. The ends lost 5 bases at V and 7 bases at J; junction bases unmatched: 3. The CDR3 bases are TGTGCCATCAGTACTAGCGGGAGGGCCCATACGCAGTATTTT. Protein sequence: CAISTSGRAHTQYF.

The gene calls are TRBV27 and TRBJ2-1, with D perhaps given as TRBD1 or TRBD2 (5 bases each). The CDR3 length is 15 residues. Trimming shortened V by 6 bases and J by 7 bases, and 19 bases separated the two germline ends. Germline lookup yields CDR1 MNHEY and CDR2 SMNVEV (reference sequence). CDR3 protein: CASSLGTSPGNEQFF. CDR3 DNA sequence: TGTGCCAGCAGCCTGGGGACCTCCCCAGGGAATGAGCAGTTCTTC.

This clonotype was counted many times. The rearrangement uses TRBV27 and TRBJ1-6; 7 nucleotides match TRBD1. V dropped 6 bases and J dropped 7; count of bases not matched to a gene: 6. The germline gives CDR1 MNHEY, CDR2 SMNVEV (reference sequence). This CDR3 contains 14 residues. The CDR3 loop reads CASRTGTENSPLHF. CDR3 bases: TGTGCCAGCAGGACCGGGACAGAGAATTCACCCCTCCACTTT.